The subject of this entry is one TCR beta chain. In this sample, this clonotype turned up a few times. The clone's antigen remains unknown. It has no much larger one-base neighbor in the sample; base qualities were not kept. TCR alpha and beta chain libraries were amplified separately from the second PCR step onward. The CMV status of each donor was determined by measuring IFNgamma production from CD4+ T cells after fresh PBMCs had been stimulated overnight with CMV viral lysate. CD4 T cells were positively selected using Miltenyi beads, after which CD8 T cells were positively selected from the CD4-negative fraction. Cells stained for CD3, CD4, CD8, CD45RA, CD27 and a live/dead dye were sorted on a BD Aria II into four subsets by CD45RA and CD27. Blood came from a few healthy volunteers, each fractionated into CD4 and CD8 T cells and then into four differentiation subsets. Roughly 0.13 L of peripheral blood was collected from each donor, and PBMC were isolated by Ficoll-Paque PLUS density-gradient centrifugation. Sorted cells were lysed in RLT buffer, and RNA was extracted with a Qiagen RNeasy kit and stored at -80°C.

The sample belongs to a study of naive and memory T cell subsets (dated by TCRdb to about 2017). With regard to the full study: The study applied an open-source, UMI-based TCR alpha and beta sequencing pipeline to sorted naive and memory peripheral blood T cell subsets. Complete agreement was observed between the functional CMV T cell responses and the IgG serology results. RNA was DNase-treated and reverse transcribed with TCR constant-region primers, mostly using SuperScript III.

Study-wide conclusions, independent of this receptor: RNA-based TCR counts may be influenced by expression changes linked to T cell activation and differentiation. In both CD4 and CD8 cells, the Gini index increased while Shannon and inverse Simpson diversity decreased from naive through CM, EM and EMRA. Each clonotype was defined as a single alpha or beta chain sequence rather than as a paired alpha/beta receptor. The abundance of TCRs followed a power law with an exponent that differed between naive and memory subsets yet stayed consistent across the three individuals. No ground truth was available to validate the repertoire findings for the naive and memory subsets. Following error correction, more than 95% of naive TCR sequences occurred only once, which made naive abundance distributions much steeper than those of memory subsets.

Libraries came from UMI-ligation and nested PCR. An equimolar mix of two oligonucleotides covering both TRBC1 and TRBC2 was used as the beta constant-region primer. T4 RNA ligase 1 ligated a single-stranded oligonucleotide carrying the SP2 primer and a 12-nucleotide UMI to the cDNA 3' end. The ligated cDNA went through four rounds of PCR with nested alpha and beta constant-region primers together with the SP2 primer. The ligation reaction was kept at 16 degrees C for roughly 18-24 hours. PCR2 was typically performed as a SYBR Green qPCR and was stopped at a predetermined threshold so that over-amplification was prevented. Agencourt AMPure XP magnetic beads were used for all purifications after the first. Library quantification was done by Qubit, followed by a TapeStation check on which the main peak was expected at around 650 bp. Pooled libraries were sequenced on an Illumina MiSeq with v2 2x251 paired-end kits, typically giving roughly 1-2.3 million reads per sample. Each sample was pooled at about 4.3 nM, and roughly 4.5-7.5% PhiX was included to help cluster recognition. In the authors' own workflow: Decombinator assigned V and J genes to Demultiplexor-processed FASTQ reads by tag matching, allowing a single base-pair mismatch. By using UMIs, Collapsinator corrected both sequencing errors and the frequency errors caused by PCR heterogeneity. TCRs were translated and CDR3s were extracted from the conserved cysteine to the FGXG phenylalanine by CDR3Translator, with non-productive sequences being flagged. Gini, Shannon entropy and inverse Simpson indices were calculated on repertoires subsampled to equal numbers of UMI-defined TCRs. Power-law fits to clonotype abundance distributions were performed by maximum likelihood within the linear range. Similar UMI counts, unique TCR numbers and clonal distributions were obtained with the pipeline and with MIGEC on one naive CD8 sample. A set of several thousand CMV-associated CDR3 sequences, compiled from VDJdb and a published dataset, was used to search the repertoires. In-frame beta chains were kept once TCRdb had trimmed the public reads at Q25 with fastp and called clones with MiXCR. Every CDR3 protein is listed once, alongside the most common genes and DNA of its rows. What appears here as the V and J calls and clone size reflects TCRdb's work, not the paper's. Recorded for this sample are 70,000 to 95,000 distinct CDR3 sequences; roughly 7.3% of them occurred a single time. The ten largest clones add up to roughly 1.5% of the sample.

The CDR3 runs 12 amino acids, cysteine and phenylalanine included. Only CDR3 DNA remains: 36 bases, in frame from the first base. The germline V gene gives CDR1 as MDHEN and CDR2 as SYDVKM. The trim is 6 bases for V and 1 base for J, with a gap of 6 bases between the germline ends. The rearranged segments are TRBV28 and TRBJ1-2; no D segment can be confidently identified. The TCR originated in a human donor in good health. The sample was central memory CD4+ T cells from blood. Per the publication, the cell subset or site label means: central memory, CD45RA- CD27+. The CDR3 protein is CASRQNNYGYTF. The DNA sequence is given as TGTGCCAGCAGACAGAATAACTATGGCTACACCTTC.